These 27 T cell receptor beta chains came from one sample sequenced in a study of graft-versus-host responses after intestinal transplantation. The repertoire was sequenced with immunoSEQ multiplex PCR; TCRdb's copy has only in-frame clones and lacks some. The profile shows approximately 10,000 clones, roughly 29% of them singletons. Here the sequenced sample was alloreactive CD4+ T cells from a mixed lymphocyte reaction culture, taken before intestinal transplant. Subset specified: CFSE-low proliferating T cells sorted from roughly 6-day pre-transplant mixed lymphocyte reaction (GvH or HvG direction). Receptor source: a human patient who received an intestinal transplant.

This clone was seen a handful of times. The rearrangement joins TRBV5-5 to TRBJ2-7, with TRBD2 matching over 7 bases. CDR3 length: 18 residues. V lost 3 bases to trimming and J lost 0 bases; unmatched junction nucleotides: 15. CDR1 is SGHKS, CDR2 YYEKEE, per germline (reference sequence). The CDR3 protein is CASSSAPTGWEGSYEQYF. The CDR3 bases are TGTGCCAGCAGCTCTGCCCCCACGGGTTGGGAGGGCTCCTACGAGCAGTACTTC.

This clone appeared once. This chain joins TRBV9 and TRBJ2-1; D not resolved. The CDR3 is 14 amino acids. CDR1 and CDR2 from the germline V gene are SGDLS and YYNGEE. V was shortened by 0 bases and J by 2 bases, with 6 bases between the two germline ends. This CDR3 is CASSVGTPYNEQFF. DNA of the CDR3: TGTGCCAGCAGCGTAGGTACTCCCTACAATGAGCAGTTCTTC. The full variable domain, its missing parts supplied by reference TRBV9 and TRBJ2-1, is DSGVTQTPKHLITATGQRVTLRCSPRSGDLSVYWYQQSLDQGLQFLIQYYNGEERAKGNILERFSAQQFPDLHSELNLSSLELGDSALYFCASSVGTPYNEQFFGPGTRLTVL.

By sample share, this clone is medium-sized (0.01 to 0.1%). This rearrangement joins TRBV2 to TRBJ1-5; 7 positions match TRBD1. Germline CDR1 SNHLY, CDR2 FYNNEI. The CDR3 extends over 16 amino acids. The V segment lost 4 bases and the J segment 1 base; nucleotides outside the gene matches: 7. The CDR3 protein is CASSVGRQGSNQPQHF. The CDR3 DNA is TGTGCCAGCAGTGTCGGAAGACAGGGAAGCAATCAGCCCCAGCATTTT.

The chain recombines TRBV30 with TRBJ2-3, with 7 bases identical to TRBD2. This CDR3 contains 14 residues. Germline lookup yields CDR1 GTSNPN and CDR2 SVGIG (reference sequence). After removal of 0 bases from V and 3 bases from J, the junction contained 3 bases not matched to a gene. The CDR3 DNA reads TGTGCCTGGAGTGTTGCGGGAGTAACAGATACGCAGTATTTT. Residues: CAWSVAGVTDTQYF.

There are a few counts of this clone. The V call is TRBV7-6, the J call TRBJ2-1; D unclear. In germline, CDR1 is SGHVS, CDR2 FNYEAQ. Trimming removed 6 bases from V and 9 bases from J, with 9 bases in between. The CDR3 sequence is 11 residues long. The DNA of the CDR3 is TGTGCCAGCAGTCGGCCAGGTGAGCAGTTCTTC. Protein: CASSRPGEQFF.

This clone was seen more than once but under ten times. The chain has TRBV27 and TRBJ2-7; 13 bases match TRBD2. CDR3 size: 16 residues. Germline CDR1 reads MNHEY; CDR2 reads SMNVEV (reference sequence). The trim removed 2 bases at V and 6 bases at J, leaving 7 bases unmatched. In DNA form, the CDR3 reads TGTGCCAGCAGTTTAAGCGGCGGGACTAGCGGGACCGAGCAGTACTTC. Translated, it gives CASSLSGGTSGTEQYF.

The chain couples TRBV27 to TRBJ2-1; D call uncertain. The V gene lost 4 bases and the J gene lost 4 bases, with 8 bases spanning the gap. From germline, CDR1 is MNHEY and CDR2 SMNVEV (reference sequence). The length of the CDR3 is 13 residues. CDR3 protein: CASSYRSYNEQFF. The CDR3 DNA is TGTGCCAGCAGTTACAGATCGTACAATGAGCAGTTCTTC.

Sample share makes this clone medium-sized. This chain joins TRBV11-2 and TRBJ2-3; no clear D gene. Trimming pared 8 bases from V and 3 bases from J, leaving 9 bases between. Germline V gene lookup returns CDR1 SGHAT and CDR2 FQNNGV. The length of the CDR3 is 12 residues. CDR3 nucleotide sequence: TGTGCCAGCCAAGTGATAACAGATACGCAGTATTTT. Amino acids: CASQVITDTQYF.

This sequence joins TRBV10-2 and TRBJ2-7; TRBD1 might be the D (6 bases). In germline, CDR1 is WSHSY, CDR2 SAAADI. V lost 7 bases, J lost 4 bases, and 14 bases lay in between. This CDR3 is built from 13 residues. This chain's CDR3 is CASISDGTYEQYF. CDR3 coding DNA: TGCGCCAGCATCTCGGACGGGACATACGAGCAGTACTTC.

The chain has TRBV29-1 and TRBJ2-3; no clear D. Trimming removed 0 bases at V and 0 bases at J, with 10 bases between. CDR1 is SQVTM and CDR2 is ANQGSEA in the germline V gene. The CDR3 covers 15 residues. The CDR3 protein is CSVEESTFSTDTQYF. The CDR3, as DNA: TGCAGCGTTGAAGAATCGACCTTTAGCACAGATACGCAGTATTTT.

The chain joins TRBV2 to TRBJ2-7; possibly TRBD1 or TRBD2 for D (5 bases each). The CDR3 has 15 amino acids. CDR1 is SNHLY, CDR2 FYNNEI, per germline. V lost 5 bases and J 1 base, leaving 15 bases between the germline ends. In DNA form, the CDR3 reads TGTGCCAGCAGTCCCGCGCCGGGACGGTCCTACGAGCAGTACTTC. Protein sequence: CASSPAPGRSYEQYF.

The chain links TRBV5-1 to TRBJ2-7, with D tentatively TRBD2 (6 bases). The CDR3 runs 15 residues. Deletions cut 7 bases from V and 1 base from J, with 18 bases between. Per germline, CDR1 SGHRS and CDR2 YFSETQ. The CDR3 coding sequence is TGCGCCAGCTATGATGGGGCGCGGGAATCCTACGAGCAGTACTTC. It encodes CASYDGARESYEQYF.

This clone appeared a few times. CDR3 protein: CASFTGSYGNEQFF. Written as DNA, the CDR3 is TGTGCCAGCTTCACCGGGAGTTACGGAAATGAGCAGTTCTTC. J is TRBJ2-1 and V is TRBV6-6, with D perhaps TRBD2 (6 bases). V dropped 8 bases and J dropped 7 bases, with 18 bases sitting between them. Per the germline V gene, CDR1 is MNHNY and CDR2 is SVGAGI (reference sequence). There are 14 residues in the CDR3.

Note on this clone: Being one base from a much bigger clone, this may be a read error. This chain connects TRBV4-2 to TRBJ2-1; either TRBD1 or TRBD2 may fit D (5 bases each). The germline V and J ends were trimmed by 0 bases and 16 bases, with 13 bases remaining between them. Germline CDR1 is LGHNA and CDR2 is YNFKEQ. The CDR3 contains 12 residues. The CDR3 region has the DNA TGTGCCAGCAGCCAAGAGAGGGGTCTTCTATTCTTC. Its protein product is CASSQERGLLFF.

The gene calls are TRBV7-9 and TRBJ2-4; TRBD1 is a possible D gene (5 bases). The CDR3 runs 12 residues. The V gene lost 5 bases and the J gene lost 6 bases, with 8 bases spanning the gap. Looked up from germline, CDR1 is SEHNR and CDR2 is FQNEAQ (reference sequence). This CDR3 is CASSVQGNIQYF. For the CDR3, the DNA is TGTGCCAGCAGCGTCCAGGGAAACATTCAGTACTTC.

The chain combines TRBV30 with TRBJ2-7; 9 bases agree with TRBD1. The CDR3 is 12 amino acids. The V segment lost 5 bases and the J segment 3 bases; nucleotides outside the gene matches: 2. Germline V gene lookup returns CDR1 GTSNPN and CDR2 SVGIG (reference sequence). In nucleotides, the CDR3 is TGTGCCTGGGGACAGGGGAACTACGAGCAGTACTTC. Translated: CAWGQGNYEQYF.

The V call is TRBV5-6, the J call TRBJ2-1, with D possibly being TRBD1 (6 bases). There are 14 residues in the CDR3. CDR1 and CDR2 (germline): SGHDT, YYEEEE. Trimming shortened V by 2 bases and J by 10 bases, and 16 bases separated the two germline ends. CDR3 in amino acids: CASSFIQGAWEQFF. The CDR3 DNA is TGTGCCAGCAGCTTCATACAGGGCGCCTGGGAGCAGTTCTTC.

Relative to its sample, this clone is medium-sized (0.01 to 0.1%). The genes are TRBV27 and TRBJ1-5; D remains ambiguous. V was clipped by 2 bases and J by 3 bases, with 5 bases between them. The CDR3 has 13 amino acids. CDR1 and CDR2 (germline): MNHEY, SMNVEV (reference sequence). The CDR3 coding sequence is TGTGCCAGCAGTTTAGCCCACAATCAGCCCCAGCATTTT. Translation gives CASSLAHNQPQHF.

The rearrangement uses TRBV7-8 and TRBJ1-5; D call uncertain. Germline assignment: CDR1 SGHVS and CDR2 FQNEAQ. Trimming removed 3 bases from V and 4 bases from J, with 4 bases in between. CDR3 size: 12 residues. CDR3 nucleotide sequence: TGTGCCAGCAGCTTTGATAATCAGCCCCAGCATTTT. Its translation: CASSFDNQPQHF.

This sequence joins TRBV2 and TRBJ2-1; no clear D gene. The ends were cut back, 5 bases at V and 0 bases at J, with 11 bases in the middle. Germline assignment: CDR1 SNHLY and CDR2 FYNNEI. CDR3 length equals 15 residues. In DNA form, the CDR3 reads TGTGCCAGCAGTCCCGACTCCAGCTCCTACAATGAGCAGTTCTTC. Translated: CASSPDSSSYNEQFF.

This clone is deemed medium-sized. The chain couples TRBV2 to TRBJ2-4; 9 positions match TRBD2. The CDR3 is made up of 14 amino acids. Germline CDR1 and CDR2: SNHLY and FYNNEI. V was pared by 8 bases and J by 3 bases, with 5 bases of the junction left unmatched. The CDR3 DNA reads TGTGCCAGCGAGGGCGGGAGGGACAAAAACATTCAGTACTTC. This gives the protein CASEGGRDKNIQYF.

This clone was observed a single time. V usage is TRBV6-1 and J usage is TRBJ1-1; D gene ambiguous. Germline values: CDR1 MNHNS, CDR2 SASEGT. The CDR3 length is 13 residues. V lost 6 bases, J lost 1 base, and 9 bases lay in between. The CDR3 protein is CASSPAWNTEAFF. In nucleotides, the CDR3 is TGTGCCAGCAGCCCCGCTTGGAACACTGAAGCTTTCTTT.

This clone was observed a handful of times. This rearrangement joins TRBV6-5 to TRBJ1-1; 8 bases fit TRBD1. Looked up from germline, CDR1 is MNHEY and CDR2 is SVGAGI. The V gene end was trimmed by 6 bases and the J gene end by 10 bases; junction bases not matched to a gene: 16. The length of the CDR3 is 15 residues. The CDR3 region is CASRLGTGGLIRAFF. The DNA of the CDR3 is TGTGCCAGCAGACTCGGGACAGGCGGTCTCATTAGAGCTTTCTTT.

This clone has more than one count but fewer than ten. The likely explanation is a read error, given a far larger clone one base away. This rearrangement joins TRBV4-2 to TRBJ1-2, with a weak D call TRBD1 (6 bases). Trimming left V 4 bases short and J 4 bases short, with 19 bases between. CDR1 LGHNA and CDR2 YNFKEQ come from the germline V gene. This CDR3 spans 16 amino acids. CDR3 coding DNA: TGTGCCAGCAGCCTAAGTAACAGGGCGTTGAGCTATGGCTACACCTTC. As protein: CASSLSNRALSYGYTF.

This clone has more than one count but fewer than ten. The chain recombines TRBV9 with TRBJ2-7; 8 positions agree with TRBD2. CDR3 length equals 16 residues. The germline V gene encodes CDR1 SGDLS and CDR2 YYNGEE. Trimming took 4 bases from V and 2 from J; bases not matched to a gene: 11. The CDR3 sequence: CASSPGGRVQPYEQYF. The CDR3 nucleotides read TGTGCCAGCAGCCCGGGGGGGAGGGTACAACCCTACGAGCAGTACTTC.

V and J are TRBV5-6 and TRBJ2-3, with 10 bases lining up with TRBD2. The length of the CDR3 is 18 residues. V shed 0 bases, J shed 2 bases, and the junction held 9 bases outside the gene matches. Germline-derived CDR1 and CDR2 are SGHDT and YYEEEE. CDR3 sequence (DNA): TGTGCCAGCAGCTTGGACCTAGCGGGAGCATCTTACACAGATACGCAGTATTTT. This codes for CASSLDLAGASYTDTQYF.

This rearrangement joins TRBV27 to TRBJ2-3; D is undetermined. Germline CDR1 MNHEY, CDR2 SMNVEV (reference sequence). The CDR3 contains 11 residues. V was pared by 3 bases and J by 6 bases, with 4 bases between. The CDR3 DNA is TGTGCCAGCAGTTTCGGGGATACGCAGTATTTT. Its translation is CASSFGDTQYF.